This T cell receptor beta chain is from a study of blood T cell repertoires in COVID-19. Whole-study context: Material from acute and convalescent COVID-19 was sourced from the United States, Italy and Spain. The analysed material was cDNA or gDNA that came from T cells, B-cell-depleted T cells, or PBMCs.

Original handling: Amplification of reference gene primers was used by the study to estimate nucleated cell counts. Libraries were prepared by immunoSEQ multiplex PCR; TCRdb keeps only in-frame clonotypes and omits some of them. That table is the source of V, J and clone size, and D and trimming were worked out from the DNA. The sample has around 180,000 clones, 86% seen once; the top ten hold less than 3%. Deletions cut 0 bases from V and 7 bases from J, with 10 bases between. This CDR3 is 14 amino acids long. Germline lookup yields CDR1 SEHNR and CDR2 FQNEAQ (reference sequence). The sequenced material came from peripheral blood. The source is a woman aged 25 to 39 with active or convalescent COVID-19. The rearrangement links TRBV7-9 to TRBJ2-1; D unclear. The CDR3 loop is CASSLASTRNEQFF. Written as DNA, the CDR3 is TGTGCCAGCAGCTTAGCGTCCACCCGGAATGAGCAGTTCTTC.